The 18 T cell receptor beta chains in this list originate from one sample, sequenced in a study of T cells in Graves' hyperthyroidism and ophthalmopathy. Using RNA transcripts as the source, TCR beta CDR3 regions were amplified. HTBI primers drove first-round RT-PCR of the TCR CDR3. One entry per CDR3 protein results from TCRdb running MiXCR on the multiplex PCR reads. The sample has about 500,000 distinct CDR3 sequences; 35% to 50% are singletons. Sequenced sample: peripheral blood or thyroid tissue (not recorded which). These receptors all come from an adult woman with Graves' disease, either hyperthyroidism or ophthalmopathy (not recorded which).

The rearrangement uses TRBV29-1 and TRBJ2-1; 7 bases are shared with TRBD1. This CDR3 contains 14 residues. Trimming cost V 6 bases and J 2 bases; bases outside gene matches: 7. Germline CDR1 is SQVTM and CDR2 is ANQGSEA. This CDR3 is CSVRTGATYNEQFF. The CDR3 DNA sequence: TGCAGCGTCAGGACAGGCGCCACCTACAATGAGCAGTTCTTC.

As concerns this clonotype: Since the CDR3 does not end with the conserved phenylalanine or tryptophan, this likely comes from a read error. Because the CDR3's place on the DNA is in doubt, the DNA is left out and the CDR3 is given as listed by TCRdb. This CDR3 reads CASSPHRVQTGTS. J is TRBJ2-6 and V is TRBV28; TRBD1 was called by the table and not checked on the DNA. The CDR3 contains 13 residues when both ends are counted. Per germline, CDR1 MDHEN and CDR2 SYDVKM.

The chain couples TRBV7-2 to TRBJ1-2; D is possibly TRBD1 (6 bases). The CDR3 contains 14 residues. In germline, CDR1 is SGHTA, CDR2 FQGNSA. V shed 5 bases and J shed 12 bases, with 22 bases lying between them. The CDR3 nucleotides are TGTGCCAGCAGCCCCATGGGGGCCCTCTCTGGAAACACCTTC. The encoded protein is CASSPMGALSGNTF.

This clonotype was seen more than once but under ten times. Here the CDR3 DNA reads TGTGCCAGCAGTAATCAGGGGGCCTACGAGCAGTACTTC. Translation gives CASSNQGAYEQYF. The V gene is TRBV13, the J gene TRBJ2-7; 7 bases match TRBD1. After removal of 6 bases from V and 2 bases from J, the junction contained 4 bases not matched to a gene. This CDR3 has 13 residues. Germline loops: CDR1 PRHDT, CDR2 FYEKMQ (reference sequence).

This clonotype appeared a single time. The chain combines TRBV15 with TRBJ2-5; TRBD1 aligns across 8 bases. Trimming at V came to 5 bases and at J to 5 bases, leaving 4 bases not matched to a gene. CDR3 length: 13 amino acids. Germline-derived CDR1 and CDR2 are LNHNV and YYDKDF (reference sequence). CDR3 bases: TGTGCCACCAGCCGGGACAGGACGGAGACCCAGTACTTC. This codes for CATSRDRTETQYF.

At least ten counts were recorded for this clonotype. The rearrangement links TRBV7-3 to TRBJ1-1; a possible D gene is TRBD1 (5 bases). The CDR3 spans 12 residues. Germline V gene sequence: CDR1 SGHTA, CDR2 FQGTGA. Trimming took off 4 bases at V and 7 bases at J, with 10 bases between the two ends. The CDR3 region has the DNA TGTGCCAGCAGCTATGGGACGGGTGAAGCTTTCTTT. It codes for CASSYGTGEAFF.

This clonotype showed up many times. The rearrangement uses TRBV5-1 and TRBJ2-2, with unresolved D. The CDR3 is 12 residues long. CDR1 and CDR2 from the germline V gene are SGHRS and YFSETQ. The ends were cut back, 4 bases at V and 5 bases at J, with 6 bases in the middle. Here the CDR3 DNA reads TGCGCCAGCAGCCCCGATACCGGGGAGCTGTTTTTT. It encodes CASSPDTGELFF.

Only a few counts were recorded for this clonotype. The rearrangement joins TRBV29-1 to TRBJ2-4, with TRBD2 matching over 7 bases. This CDR3 spans 14 amino acids. From germline, CDR1 is SQVTM and CDR2 ANQGSEA. Trimming took 3 bases from V and 2 from J; bases not matched to a gene: 4. CDR3 loop: CSVDPGGSKNIQYF. The CDR3 nucleotides are TGCAGCGTTGACCCGGGGGGATCCAAAAACATTCAGTACTTC.

Only a few counts were recorded for this clonotype. The V gene is TRBV7-6, the J gene TRBJ2-2, with no clear D. V was pared by 3 bases and J by 1 base, with 9 bases between. The CDR3 runs 15 residues. The germline V gene encodes CDR1 SGHVS and CDR2 FNYEAQ. DNA of the CDR3: TGTGCCAGCAGCTTTTTTGGAGAGAACACCGGGGAGCTGTTTTTT. This gives the protein CASSFFGENTGELFF.

Ten or more counts support this clonotype. V is TRBV7-9 and J is TRBJ1-1; D is unclear. The CDR3 contains 13 residues. V was cut by 3 bases and J by 5 bases, with 10 bases left in between. CDR1 is SEHNR, CDR2 FQNEAQ, per germline (reference sequence). CDR3 amino acids: CASSLATGTEAFF. The DNA of the CDR3 is TGTGCCAGCAGCTTGGCGACGGGGACTGAAGCTTTCTTT.

The rearrangement uses TRBV10-3 and TRBJ2-7, with 7 positions matching TRBD1. The J segment lost 6 bases and the V segment lost 6 bases, leaving 8 bases of the junction unmatched. CDR3 length equals 13 residues. Germline V gene lookup returns CDR1 ENHRY and CDR2 SYGVKD. Here the CDR3 reads CAIRRPTGAEQYF. The CDR3 DNA sequence: TGTGCCATCAGAAGACCAACAGGGGCCGAGCAGTACTTC.

The V call is TRBV12-3 or TRBV12-4, the J call TRBJ1-2; possible D gene TRBD1, 5 bases. The V end lost 5 bases, the J end lost 7 bases, and 11 bases lay between the germline ends. The CDR3 consists of 12 residues. In nucleotides, the CDR3 is TGTGCCAGCAGTATCGAGGGGATTGGCTACACCTTC. Translated: CASSIEGIGYTF.

The rearrangement joins TRBV10-3 to TRBJ2-7, with D perhaps TRBD1 or TRBD2 (6 bases each). The CDR3 runs to 14 residues. Germline values: CDR1 ENHRY, CDR2 SYGVKD. The V end was cut by 3 bases, the J end by 6 bases, with 15 bases between. CDR3 loop: CAISDRGGKGEQYF. CDR3 in DNA: TGTGCCATCAGTGACCGAGGGGGGAAAGGCGAGCAGTACTTC.

This chain's CDR3 is CASSLAIGRGGGYTF. CDR3 in DNA: TGTGCCAGCAGCTTAGCGATAGGGCGGGGGGGCGGCTACACCTTC. The V call is TRBV7-2, the J call TRBJ1-2, with D possibly matching TRBD1 (6 bases). Deletions cut 0 bases from V and 8 bases from J, with 16 bases between. In germline, CDR1 is SGHTA, CDR2 FQGNSA. The CDR3 extends over 15 amino acids.

Comment on this clonotype: This may stem from a read error, because a much larger clone lies one nucleotide away. The CDR3 nucleotides are TGTGCCGGCAGCTTAAAACAGGGGGACTCCTACGAGCAGTACTTC. Protein: CAGSLKQGDSYEQYF. The gene calls are TRBV7-9 and TRBJ2-7, with 8 positions matching TRBD1. CDR3 length equals 15 residues. The germline gives CDR1 SEHNR, CDR2 FQNEAQ (reference sequence).

In its sample, this clonotype was seen a few times. V is TRBV10-2 and J is TRBJ1-2; D may be TRBD1 (6 bases). Germline V CDR1 and CDR2: WSHSY, SAAADI. V lost 4 bases to trimming and J lost 4 bases, with 10 bases between them. The CDR3 sequence is 13 residues long. In DNA, the CDR3 is TGCGCCAGCAGTGCCAGGGGCGCCTATGGCTACACCTTC. Its protein is CASSARGAYGYTF.

The J gene is TRBJ1-2, the V gene TRBV2, with 9 bases that match TRBD1. The trim removed 7 bases at V and 7 bases at J, leaving 16 bases unmatched. There are 16 residues in the CDR3. Germline values: CDR1 SNHLY, CDR2 FYNNEI. The CDR3 reads CASIQRRPGQGGGYTF. Here the CDR3 DNA reads TGTGCCAGCATTCAAAGGAGACCGGGACAGGGAGGTGGCTACACCTTC. Based on the CDR3 plus reference TRBV2 and TRBJ1-2, the full variable domain is EPEVTQTPSHQVTQMGQEVILRCVPISNHLYFYWYRQILGQKVEFLVSFYNNEISEKSEIFDDQFSVERPDGSNFTLKIRSTKLEDSAMYFCASIQRRPGQGGGYTFGSGTRLTVV.

This clonotype was recorded many times. The rearrangement joins TRBV7-2 to TRBJ1-2; D may be TRBD1 (5 bases). The V end was cut by 1 base, the J end by 2 bases, with 8 bases between. CDR3 size: 14 residues. Germline V gene data show CDR1 as SGHTA and CDR2 as FQGNSA. In nucleotides, the CDR3 is TGTGCCAGCAGCTTAGGACAGAAAAACTATGGCTACACCTTC. It specifies CASSLGQKNYGYTF.